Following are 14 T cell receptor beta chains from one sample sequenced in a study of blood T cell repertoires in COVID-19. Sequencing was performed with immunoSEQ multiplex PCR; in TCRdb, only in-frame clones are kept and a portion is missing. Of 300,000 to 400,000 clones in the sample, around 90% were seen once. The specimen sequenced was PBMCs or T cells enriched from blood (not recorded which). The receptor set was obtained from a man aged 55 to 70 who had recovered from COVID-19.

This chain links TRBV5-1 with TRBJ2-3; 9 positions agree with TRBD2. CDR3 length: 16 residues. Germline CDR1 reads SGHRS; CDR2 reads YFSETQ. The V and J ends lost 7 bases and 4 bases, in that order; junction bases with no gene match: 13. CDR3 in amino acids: CASGRGAGGPSDTQYF. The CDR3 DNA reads TGCGCCAGCGGTCGAGGTGCGGGAGGGCCTTCAGATACGCAGTATTTT.

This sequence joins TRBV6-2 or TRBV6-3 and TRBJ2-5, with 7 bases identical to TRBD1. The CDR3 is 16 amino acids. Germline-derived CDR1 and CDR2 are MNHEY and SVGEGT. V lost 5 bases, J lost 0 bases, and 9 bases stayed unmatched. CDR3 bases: TGTGCCAGCAGTCCCAAAGGGGGCCCGCACCAAGAGACCCAGTACTTC. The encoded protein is CASSPKGGPHQETQYF.

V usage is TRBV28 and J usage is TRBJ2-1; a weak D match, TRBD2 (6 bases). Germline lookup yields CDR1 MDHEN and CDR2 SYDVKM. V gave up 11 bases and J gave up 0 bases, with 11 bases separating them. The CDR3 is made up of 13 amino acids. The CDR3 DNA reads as TGTGCCGCTCGGGGGACCTCCTACAATGAGCAGTTCTTC. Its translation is CAARGTSYNEQFF.

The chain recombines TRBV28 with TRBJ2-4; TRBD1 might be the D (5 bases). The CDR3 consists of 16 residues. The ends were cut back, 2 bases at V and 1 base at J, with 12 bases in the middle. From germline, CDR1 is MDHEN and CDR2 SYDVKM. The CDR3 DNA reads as TGTGCCAGCAGTTTACTCAGGGCTGCCGCCAAAAACATTCAGTACTTC. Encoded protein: CASSLLRAAAKNIQYF.

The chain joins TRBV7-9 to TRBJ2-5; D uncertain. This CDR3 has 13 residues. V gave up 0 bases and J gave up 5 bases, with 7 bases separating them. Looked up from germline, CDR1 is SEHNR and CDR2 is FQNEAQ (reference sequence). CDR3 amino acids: CASSLAGWETQYF. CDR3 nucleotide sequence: TGTGCCAGCAGCTTAGCCGGTTGGGAGACCCAGTACTTC. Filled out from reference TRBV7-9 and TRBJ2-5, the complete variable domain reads DTGVSQNPRHKITKRGQNVTFRCDPISEHNRLYWYRQTLGQGPEFLTYFQNEAQLEKSRLLSDRFSAERPKGSFSTLEIQRTEQGDSAMYLCASSLAGWETQYFGPGTRLLVL.

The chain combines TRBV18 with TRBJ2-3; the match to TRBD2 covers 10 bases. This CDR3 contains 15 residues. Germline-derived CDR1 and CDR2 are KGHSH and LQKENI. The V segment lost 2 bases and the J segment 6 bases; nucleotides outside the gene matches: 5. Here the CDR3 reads CASSPAAGGPDTQYF. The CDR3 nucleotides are TGTGCCAGCTCACCAGCAGCGGGAGGGCCGGATACGCAGTATTTT. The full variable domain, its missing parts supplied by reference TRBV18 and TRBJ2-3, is NAGVMQNPRHLVRRRGQEARLRCSPMKGHSHVYWYRQLPEEGLKFMVYLQKENIIDESGMPKERFSAEFPKEGPSILRIQQVVRGDSAAYFCASSPAAGGPDTQYFGPGTRLTVL.

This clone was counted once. CDR3 in amino acids: CASSPTAGQLFTQYF. In DNA, the CDR3 is TGTGCCAGCTCACCAACGGCAGGGCAGTTATTTACCCAGTACTTC. The chain combines TRBV18 with TRBJ2-5; a possible D gene is TRBD1 (5 bases). V was trimmed by 2 bases and J by 8 bases, leaving 18 bases between them. Germline CDR1 is KGHSH and CDR2 is LQKENI. The CDR3 runs to 15 residues.

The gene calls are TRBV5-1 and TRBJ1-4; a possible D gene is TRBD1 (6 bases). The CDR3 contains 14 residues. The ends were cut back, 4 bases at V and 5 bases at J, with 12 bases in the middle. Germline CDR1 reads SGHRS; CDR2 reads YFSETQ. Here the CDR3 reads CASSRQAWNEKLFF. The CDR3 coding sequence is TGCGCCAGCAGCAGACAGGCGTGGAATGAAAAACTGTTTTTT.

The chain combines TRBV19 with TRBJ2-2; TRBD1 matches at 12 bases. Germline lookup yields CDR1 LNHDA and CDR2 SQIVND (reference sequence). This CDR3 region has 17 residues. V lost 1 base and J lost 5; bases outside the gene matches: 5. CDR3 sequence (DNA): TGTGCCAGTAGTATAGGGGACAGGGGGCCTCGAACCGGGGAGCTGTTTTTT. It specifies CASSIGDRGPRTGELFF.

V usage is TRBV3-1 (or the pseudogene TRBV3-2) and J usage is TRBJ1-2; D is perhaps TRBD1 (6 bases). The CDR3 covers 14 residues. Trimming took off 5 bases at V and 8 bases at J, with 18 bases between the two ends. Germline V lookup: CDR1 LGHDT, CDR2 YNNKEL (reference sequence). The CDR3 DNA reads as TGTGCCAGCAGCTTCAGGGGAGAAGAGGGCGGCTACACCTTC. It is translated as CASSFRGEEGGYTF.

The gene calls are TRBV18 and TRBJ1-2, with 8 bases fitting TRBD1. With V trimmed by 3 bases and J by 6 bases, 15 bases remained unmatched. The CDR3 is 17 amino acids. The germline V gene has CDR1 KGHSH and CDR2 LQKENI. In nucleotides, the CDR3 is TGTGCCAGCTCACCTTCCGCCGGACAGGGTCACCTGGATGGCTACACCTTC. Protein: CASSPSAGQGHLDGYTF.

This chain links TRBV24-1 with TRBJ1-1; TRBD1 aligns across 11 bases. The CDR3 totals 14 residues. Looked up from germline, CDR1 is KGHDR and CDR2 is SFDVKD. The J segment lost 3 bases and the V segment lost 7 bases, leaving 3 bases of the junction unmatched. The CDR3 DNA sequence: TGTGCCACCAGCCGGGGACAGGGGGACACTGAAGCTTTCTTT. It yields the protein CATSRGQGDTEAFF.

The CDR3 bases are TGCGCCAGCAGCTTCTCGGACAGTCAGAACATTCAGTACTTC. This codes for CASSFSDSQNIQYF. The chain carries TRBV5-1 and TRBJ2-4; possibly TRBD1 for D (6 bases). V gave up 2 bases and J gave up 7 bases, with 13 bases separating them. The CDR3 totals 14 residues. Germline CDR1 and CDR2: SGHRS and YFSETQ.

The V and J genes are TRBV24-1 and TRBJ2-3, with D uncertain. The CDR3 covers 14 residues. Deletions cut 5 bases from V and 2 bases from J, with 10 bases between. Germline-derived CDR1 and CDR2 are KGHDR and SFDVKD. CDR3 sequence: CATSGGQTTDTQYF. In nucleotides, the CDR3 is TGTGCCACCAGTGGTGGGCAGACCACAGATACGCAGTATTTT.